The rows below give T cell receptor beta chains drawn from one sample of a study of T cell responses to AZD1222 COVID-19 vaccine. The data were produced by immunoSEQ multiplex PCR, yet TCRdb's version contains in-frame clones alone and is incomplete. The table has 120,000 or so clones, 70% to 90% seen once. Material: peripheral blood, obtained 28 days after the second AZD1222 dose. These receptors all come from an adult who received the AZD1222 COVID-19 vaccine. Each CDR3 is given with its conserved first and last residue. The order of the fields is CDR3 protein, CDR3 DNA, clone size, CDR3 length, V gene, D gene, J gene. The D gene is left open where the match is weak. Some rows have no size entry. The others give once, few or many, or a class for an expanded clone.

CASSFPEYGYTF,TGTGCCAGCAGTTTTCCGGAGTACGGCTACACCTTC,.,12,TRBV28,.,TRBJ1-2
CASSLVRTRYSNQPQHF,TGTGCCAGCAGCTTAGTTCGGACACGCTATAGCAATCAGCCCCAGCATTTT,.,17,TRBV7-2,.,TRBJ1-5
CSVMNTEAFF,TGCAGCGTTATGAACACTGAAGCTTTCTTT,.,10,TRBV29-1,.,TRBJ1-1
CASSLGRVQRADTQYF,TGTGCCAGCAGCTTGGGGAGGGTCCAAAGGGCAGATACGCAGTATTTT,.,16,TRBV5-6,.,TRBJ2-3
CASNAHRVIETQYF,TGTGCCAGCAACGCCCACAGGGTGATAGAGACCCAGTACTTC,once,14,TRBV5-8,.,TRBJ2-5
CASSYMGGGTEAFF,TGTGCCAGCAGTTACATGGGGGGGGGCACTGAAGCTTTCTTT,.,14,TRBV6-5,.,TRBJ1-1
CASSPVTSSIPTGIYNEQFF,TGTGCCAGCAGCCCGGTAACCTCTTCCATACCGACAGGAATCTACAATGAGCAGTTCTTC,.,20,TRBV28,.,TRBJ2-1
CASSRGPDSNQPQHF,TGCGCCAGCAGCCGGGGACCGGATAGCAATCAGCCCCAGCATTTT,.,15,TRBV5-1,.,TRBJ1-5
CATSDPQGTDTQYF,TGTGCCACCAGTGATCCGCAGGGCACAGATACGCAGTATTTT,.,14,TRBV24-1,.,TRBJ2-3
CASSEGRGRLNSYEQYF,TGTGCCAGCAGTGAGGGGAGGGGACGGCTCAATTCCTACGAGCAGTACTTC,.,17,TRBV6-1,TRBD2,TRBJ2-7
CASSRDRASGNTIYF,TGTGCCAGCAGCCGCGACAGGGCCTCTGGAAACACCATATATTTT,.,15,TRBV7-8,TRBD1,TRBJ1-3
CASSQAGTVVAAYGYTF,TGCGCCAGCAGCCAAGCGGGGACAGTTGTAGCGGCCTATGGCTACACCTTC,.,17,TRBV4-1,TRBD1,TRBJ1-2
CASSYGTGGGRDEKLFF,TGTGCCAGCAGCTACGGGACAGGGGGAGGGAGGGATGAAAAACTGTTTTTT,.,17,TRBV3-1/TRBV3-2,TRBD1,TRBJ1-4
CAIRDGTGVSPLHF,TGTGCCATCAGAGACGGGACAGGGGTATCACCCCTCCACTTT,.,14,TRBV10-3,TRBD1,TRBJ1-6
CASSEIQGAGYGYTF,TGTGCCAGCTCAGAAATACAGGGGGCCGGCTATGGCTACACCTTC,.,15,TRBV18,TRBD1,TRBJ1-2
CASSRAPGQLRGENTGELFF,TGTGCCAGCAGTCGGGCACCGGGACAGCTTAGGGGGGAGAACACCGGGGAGCTGTTTTTT,.,20,TRBV28,.,TRBJ2-2
CASSVGVGNTEAFF,TGTGCCAGCAGCGTAGGGGTAGGGAACACTGAAGCTTTCTTT,.,14,TRBV9,.,TRBJ1-1
CASSFLPGLATDTQYF,TGTGCCAGCAGCTTCCTCCCGGGACTAGCGACAGATACGCAGTATTTT,.,16,TRBV7-2,TRBD2,TRBJ2-3
CASSVESFDSLISNQPQHF,TGTGCCAGCAGCGTTGAATCGTTTGACAGCCTAATAAGCAATCAGCCCCAGCATTTT,.,19,TRBV7-2,.,TRBJ1-5
CASSLEFLGAGELFF,TGCGCCAGCAGCTTGGAATTTCTGGGGGCCGGGGAGCTGTTTTTT,once,15,TRBV5-1,.,TRBJ2-2
CASSQQVAQPQHF,TGTGCCAGCAGTCAGCAGGTAGCCCAGCCCCAGCATTTT,.,13,TRBV6-5,.,TRBJ1-5